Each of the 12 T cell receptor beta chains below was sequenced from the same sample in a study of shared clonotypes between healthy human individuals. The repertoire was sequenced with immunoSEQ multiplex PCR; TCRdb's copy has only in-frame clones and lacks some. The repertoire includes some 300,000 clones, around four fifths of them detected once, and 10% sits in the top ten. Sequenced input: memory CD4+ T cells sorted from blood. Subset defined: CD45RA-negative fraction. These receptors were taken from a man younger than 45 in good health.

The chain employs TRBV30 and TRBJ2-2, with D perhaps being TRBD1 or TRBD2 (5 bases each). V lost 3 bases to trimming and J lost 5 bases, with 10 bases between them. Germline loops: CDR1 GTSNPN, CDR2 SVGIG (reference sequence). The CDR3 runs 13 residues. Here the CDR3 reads CAWRYWGTGELFF. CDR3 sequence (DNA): TGTGCCTGGAGATACTGGGGGACCGGGGAGCTGTTTTTT.

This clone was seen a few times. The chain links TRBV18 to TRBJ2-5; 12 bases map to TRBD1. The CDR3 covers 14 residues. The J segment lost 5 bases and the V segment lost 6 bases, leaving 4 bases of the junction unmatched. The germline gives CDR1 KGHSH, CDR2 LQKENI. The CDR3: CASSGTGGMETQYF. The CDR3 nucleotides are TGTGCCAGCTCGGGGACAGGGGGCATGGAGACCCAGTACTTC.

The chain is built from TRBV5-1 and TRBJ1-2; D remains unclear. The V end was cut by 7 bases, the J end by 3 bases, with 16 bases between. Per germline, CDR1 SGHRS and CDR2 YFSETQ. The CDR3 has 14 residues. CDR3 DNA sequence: TGCGCCAGCCACCCCGGGGTGGTTGACTATGGCTACACCTTC. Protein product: CASHPGVVDYGYTF.

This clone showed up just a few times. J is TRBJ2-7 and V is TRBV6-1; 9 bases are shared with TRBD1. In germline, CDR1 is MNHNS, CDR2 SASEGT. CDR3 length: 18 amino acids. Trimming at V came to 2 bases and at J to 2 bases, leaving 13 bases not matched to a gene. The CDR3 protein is CASSELLVGGQGPYEQYF. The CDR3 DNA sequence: TGTGCCAGCAGTGAACTATTAGTTGGGGGACAGGGACCCTACGAGCAGTACTTC.

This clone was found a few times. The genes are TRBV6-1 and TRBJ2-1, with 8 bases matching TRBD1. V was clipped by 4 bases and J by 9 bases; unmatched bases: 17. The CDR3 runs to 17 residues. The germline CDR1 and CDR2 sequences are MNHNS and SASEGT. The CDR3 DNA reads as TGTGCCAGCAGTGGGGGGAGTTGGTCGACAGGGGACGGTGAGCAGTTCTTC. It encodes CASSGGSWSTGDGEQFF.

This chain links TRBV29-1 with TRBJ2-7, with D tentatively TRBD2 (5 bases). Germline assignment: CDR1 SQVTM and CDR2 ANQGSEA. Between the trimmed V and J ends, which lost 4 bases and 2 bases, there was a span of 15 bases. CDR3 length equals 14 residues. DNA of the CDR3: TGCAGCGTTGCTGTCTTCTCCGGGGCCTACGAGCAGTACTTC. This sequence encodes CSVAVFSGAYEQYF.

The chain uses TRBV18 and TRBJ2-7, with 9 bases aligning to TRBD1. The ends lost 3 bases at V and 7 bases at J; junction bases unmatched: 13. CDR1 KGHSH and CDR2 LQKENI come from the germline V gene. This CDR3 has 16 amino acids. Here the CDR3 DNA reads TGTGCCAGCTCACCCACCCCTGAACAGGGGGCAAGGGAGCAGTACTTC. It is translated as CASSPTPEQGAREQYF. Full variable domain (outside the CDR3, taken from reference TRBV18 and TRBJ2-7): NAGVMQNPRHLVRRRGQEARLRCSPMKGHSHVYWYRQLPEEGLKFMVYLQKENIIDESGMPKERFSAEFPKEGPSILRIQQVVRGDSAAYFCASSPTPEQGAREQYFGPGTRLTVT.

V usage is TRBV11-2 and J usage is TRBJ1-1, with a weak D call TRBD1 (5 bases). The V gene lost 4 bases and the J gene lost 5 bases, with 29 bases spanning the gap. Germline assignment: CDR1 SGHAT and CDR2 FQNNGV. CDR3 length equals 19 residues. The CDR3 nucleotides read TGTGCCAGCAGCTCCCCCATTAGACGGACAAGGGGATCGAGTACTGAAGCTTTCTTT. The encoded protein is CASSSPIRRTRGSSTEAFF.

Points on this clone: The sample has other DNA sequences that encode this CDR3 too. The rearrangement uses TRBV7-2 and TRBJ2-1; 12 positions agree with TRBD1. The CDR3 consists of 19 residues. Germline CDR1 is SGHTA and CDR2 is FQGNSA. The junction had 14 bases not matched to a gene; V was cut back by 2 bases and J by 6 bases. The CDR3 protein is CASSLHGRRDRGLFNEQFF. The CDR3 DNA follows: TGTGCCAGCAGCTTACATGGTCGACGGGACAGGGGGCTGTTCAATGAGCAGTTCTTC.

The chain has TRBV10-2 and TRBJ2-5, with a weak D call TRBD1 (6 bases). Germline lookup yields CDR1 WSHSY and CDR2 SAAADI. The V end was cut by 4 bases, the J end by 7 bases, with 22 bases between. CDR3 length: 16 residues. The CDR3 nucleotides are TGCGCCAGCAGTGGGGGATCCCAGGGGCTAAGGGGGACCCAGTACTTC. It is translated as CASSGGSQGLRGTQYF.

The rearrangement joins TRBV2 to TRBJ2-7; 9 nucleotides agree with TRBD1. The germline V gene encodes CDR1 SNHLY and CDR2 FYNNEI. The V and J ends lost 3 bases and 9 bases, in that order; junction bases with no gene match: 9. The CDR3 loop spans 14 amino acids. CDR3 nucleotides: TGTGCCAGCAGTGATTCGGGGACAGGGAATGGGCAGTACTTC. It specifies CASSDSGTGNGQYF.

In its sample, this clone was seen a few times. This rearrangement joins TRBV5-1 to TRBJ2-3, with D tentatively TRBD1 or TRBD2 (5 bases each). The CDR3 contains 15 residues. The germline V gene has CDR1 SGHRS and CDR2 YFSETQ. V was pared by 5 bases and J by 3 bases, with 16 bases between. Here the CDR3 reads CASRRDGLGTDTQYF. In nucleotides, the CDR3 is TGCGCCAGCAGGAGGGACGGTCTCGGAACAGATACGCAGTATTTT.